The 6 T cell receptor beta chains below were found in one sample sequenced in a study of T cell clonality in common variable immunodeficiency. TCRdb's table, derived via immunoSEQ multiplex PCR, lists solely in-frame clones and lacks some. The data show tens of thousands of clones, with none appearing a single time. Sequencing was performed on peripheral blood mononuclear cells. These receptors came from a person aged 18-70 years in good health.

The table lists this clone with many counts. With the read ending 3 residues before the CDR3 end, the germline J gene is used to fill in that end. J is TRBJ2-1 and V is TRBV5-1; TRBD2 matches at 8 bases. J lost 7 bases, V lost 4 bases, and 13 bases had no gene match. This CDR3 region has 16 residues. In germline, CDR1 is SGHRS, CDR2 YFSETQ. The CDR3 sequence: CASSPRDGGAVNEQFF. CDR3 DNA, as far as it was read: TGCGCCAGCAGCCCCCGAGACGGGGGGGCCGTTAATGAG. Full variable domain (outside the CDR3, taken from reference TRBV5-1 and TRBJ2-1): KAGVTQTPRYLIKTRGQQVTLSCSPISGHRSVSWYQQTPGQGLQFLFEYFSETQRNKGNFPGRFSGRQFSNSRSEMNVSTLELGDSALYLCASSPRDGGAVNEQFFGPGTRLTVL.

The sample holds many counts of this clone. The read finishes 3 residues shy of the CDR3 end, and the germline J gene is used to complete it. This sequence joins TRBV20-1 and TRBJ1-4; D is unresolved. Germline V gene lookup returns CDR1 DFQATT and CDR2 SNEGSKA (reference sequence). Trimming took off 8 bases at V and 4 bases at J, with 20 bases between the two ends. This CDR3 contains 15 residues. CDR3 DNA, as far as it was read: TGCAGTTTACCTCACCGTCGCGGGCGTAATGAAAAA. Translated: CSLPHRRGRNEK. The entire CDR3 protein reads CSLPHRRGRNEKLFF.

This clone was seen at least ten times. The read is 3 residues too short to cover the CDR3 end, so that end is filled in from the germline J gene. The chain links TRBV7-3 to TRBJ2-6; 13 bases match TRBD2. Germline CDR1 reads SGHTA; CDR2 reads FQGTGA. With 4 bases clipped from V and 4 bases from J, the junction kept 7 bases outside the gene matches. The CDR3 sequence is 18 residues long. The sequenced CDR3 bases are TGTGCCAGCAGCTACGGACTAGCGGGAGAATCAGGGGCCAACGTC. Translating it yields CASSYGLAGESGANV. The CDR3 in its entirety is CASSYGLAGESGANVLTF. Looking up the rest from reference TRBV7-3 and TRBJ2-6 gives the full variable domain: GAGVSQTPSNKVTEKGKYVELRCDPISGHTALYWYRQSLGQGPEFLIYFQGTGAADDSGLPNDRFFAVRPEGSVSTLKIQRTERGDSAVYLCASSYGLAGESGANVLTFGAGSRLTVL.

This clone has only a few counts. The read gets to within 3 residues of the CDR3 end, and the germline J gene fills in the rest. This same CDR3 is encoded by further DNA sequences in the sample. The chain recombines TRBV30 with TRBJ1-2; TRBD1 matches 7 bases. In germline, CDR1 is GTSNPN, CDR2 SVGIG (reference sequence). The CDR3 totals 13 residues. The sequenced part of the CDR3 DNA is TGTGCCTGGAGTTCCCTCAGGGGGGCCGGA. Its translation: CAWSSLRGAG. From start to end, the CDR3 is CAWSSLRGAGYTF.

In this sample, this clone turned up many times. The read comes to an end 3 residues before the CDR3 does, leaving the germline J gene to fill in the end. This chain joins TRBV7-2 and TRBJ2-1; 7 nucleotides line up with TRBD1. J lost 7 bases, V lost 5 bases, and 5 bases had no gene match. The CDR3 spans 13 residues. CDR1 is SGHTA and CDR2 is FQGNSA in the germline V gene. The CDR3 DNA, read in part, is TGTGCCAGCAGCACTTACAGGGGTAATGAG. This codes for CASSTYRGNE. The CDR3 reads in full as CASSTYRGNEQFF.

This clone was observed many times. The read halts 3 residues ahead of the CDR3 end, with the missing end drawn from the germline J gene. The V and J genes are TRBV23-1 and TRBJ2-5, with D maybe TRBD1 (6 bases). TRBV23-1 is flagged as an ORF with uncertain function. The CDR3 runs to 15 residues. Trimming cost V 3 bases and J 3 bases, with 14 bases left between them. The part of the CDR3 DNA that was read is TGCGCCAGCAGTCATTACCTCGGGACAAAAGAGACC. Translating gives CASSHYLGTKET. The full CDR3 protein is CASSHYLGTKETQYF.